The present T cell receptor (beta chain) was sequenced within a study of glioma-infiltrating T cells. Study-wide results and caveats: Only very few CDR3 sequences appeared in both tissue and blood.

Using RNA template, CDR3s of TCR alpha and beta were amplified with iRepertoire arm-PCR. For one-step reverse transcription and amplification, roughly 85-450 ng of tissue mRNA or PBMC total RNA was used. TCRdb re-called the multiplex PCR reads through MiXCR, storing one row per CDR3 protein. The table has under 150,000 distinct CDR3 sequences, under 30% seen once. This CDR3 has 17 residues. Germline CDR1 and CDR2: SGHDN and FVKESK. After removal of 2 bases from V and 5 bases from J, the junction contained 10 bases not matched to a gene. Worth noting for this clonotype: Its cognate antigen is unknown.

The V and J genes are TRBV14 and TRBJ1-3; 9 bases agree with TRBD1. Specimen: glioma tissue, nonneoplastic brain tissue, or PBMCs (not recorded which). The TCR originated in a human donor with low-grade glioma or glioblastoma, undergoing nonglioma brain surgery, or in good health (not recorded which). The DNA for the CDR3 is TGTGCCAGCAGCCAATACCGGGACAGGGTAACGAGAAACACCATATATTTT. Its protein product is CASSQYRDRVTRNTIYF.